This T cell receptor (beta chain) was identified in a study of vaccination effects on CD4 cells after COVID-19. Study-wide context: It was two doses of either the BNT162b2 or mRNA-1273 vaccine that participants received.

Viral peptide pools were used in the ViraFEST assay to expand antigen-specific CD4+ T cells, and sequencing came afterward. Between days 10 and 11 of culture, CD4+ T cells were separated out. Among the vaccine recipients, none had a prior SARS-CoV-2 infection, and nucleocapsid antibodies were negative. Wells of 1.8 million or so PBMC each were grown with about 9.8 IU/ml IL-2 and roughly 10 ug/ml peptides. At days 3 and 7, half of the medium was exchanged for IL-2 medium. Study results and limitations: Long after vaccination, the clones induced by infection and by vaccine shrank markedly in size.

Clones were read by immunoSEQ multiplex PCR, and TCRdb kept only the in-frame ones, dropping some. This sample has 55,000 or so clones, with more than 60% found just once. Germline V CDR1 and CDR2: SGHDN, FVKESK. CDR3 length: 15 amino acids. The J segment lost 3 bases and the V segment lost 6 bases, leaving 5 bases of the junction unmatched. This clone has a handful of counts. Its specificity is not known. The origin of this receptor is a human donor who received a COVID-19 vaccine. The source was CD4+ T cells from PBMCs cultured with SARS-CoV-2 spike peptides, collected before COVID-19 vaccination. This chain links TRBV14 with TRBJ2-1; 10 positions agree with TRBD2. DNA for the CDR3: TGTGCCAGCAGGCGAGCGGGAGGGGACTACAATGAGCAGTTCTTC. Residues: CASRRAGGDYNEQFF.